This TCR beta chain is drawn from a study of cytomegalovirus exposure and HLA in healthy donors. Across the study: Some 90 million unique TCRs from HLA-typed donors were held in an early data release. Study-level findings and limits: Across donors, sequencing depth was assumed by presence/absence analyses to be roughly uniform. According to the study, 160 or so TCR beta chains were cytomegalovirus-associated. The Asian-associated ancestry cluster reportedly had fewer N-insertions than the 666-donor mean in a later analysis.

Use of 60 Vbeta and 13 Jbeta primers characterized the PCR. Here immunoSEQ multiplex PCR was the method, and the copy in TCRdb shows in-frame clones only, minus some. The profile shows 100,000 to 120,000 clones, 75% to 85% of them singletons. Germline values: CDR1 SGHNT, CDR2 YENEEA. The J segment lost 8 bases and the V segment lost 6 bases, leaving 9 bases of the junction unmatched. The length of the CDR3 is 13 residues. On this clone itself: Its antigen is not known.

Sequencing was carried out using PBMCs. The TCR originated in a young man in good health and CMV-seronegative. The chain recombines TRBV11-3 with TRBJ1-2; 7 bases align to TRBD1. The CDR3 here is CASSPWDRGGYTF. The CDR3 DNA sequence: TGTGCCAGCAGTCCCTGGGACAGAGGAGGCTACACCTTC.